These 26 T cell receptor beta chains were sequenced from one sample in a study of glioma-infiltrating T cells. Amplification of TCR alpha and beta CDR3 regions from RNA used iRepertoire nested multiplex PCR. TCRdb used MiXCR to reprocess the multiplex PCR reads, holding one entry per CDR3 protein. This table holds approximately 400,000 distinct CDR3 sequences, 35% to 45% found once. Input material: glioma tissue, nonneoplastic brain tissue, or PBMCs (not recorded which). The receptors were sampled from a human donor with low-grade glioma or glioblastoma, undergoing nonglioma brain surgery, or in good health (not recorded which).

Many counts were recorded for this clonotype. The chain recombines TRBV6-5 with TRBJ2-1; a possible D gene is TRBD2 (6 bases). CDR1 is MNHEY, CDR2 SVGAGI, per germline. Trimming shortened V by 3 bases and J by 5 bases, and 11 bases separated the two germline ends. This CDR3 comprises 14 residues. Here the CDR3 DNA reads TGTGCCAGCAGTTATGGGGGGTCGAACAATGAGCAGTTCTTC. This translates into CASSYGGSNNEQFF.

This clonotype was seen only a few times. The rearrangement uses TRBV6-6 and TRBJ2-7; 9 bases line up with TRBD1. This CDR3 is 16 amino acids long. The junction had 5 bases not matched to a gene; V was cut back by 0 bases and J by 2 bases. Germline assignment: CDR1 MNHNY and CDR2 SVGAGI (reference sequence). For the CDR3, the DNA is TGTGCCAGCAGTTACTCTCGGGACAGGGCGACCTACGAGCAGTACTTC. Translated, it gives CASSYSRDRATYEQYF.

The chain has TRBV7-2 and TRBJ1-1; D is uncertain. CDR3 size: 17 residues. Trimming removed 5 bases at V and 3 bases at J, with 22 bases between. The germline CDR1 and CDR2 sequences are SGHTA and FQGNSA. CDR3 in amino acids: CASSKVTRLPVDTEAFF. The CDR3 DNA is TGTGCCAGCAGCAAAGTCACACGTCTCCCGGTGGACACTGAAGCTTTCTTT. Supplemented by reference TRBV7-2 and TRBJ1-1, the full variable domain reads GAGVSQSPSNKVTEKGKDVELRCDPISGHTALYWYRQSLGQGLEFLIYFQGNSAPDKSGLPSDRFSAERTGGSVSTLTIQRTQQEDSAVYLCASSKVTRLPVDTEAFFGQGTRLTVV.

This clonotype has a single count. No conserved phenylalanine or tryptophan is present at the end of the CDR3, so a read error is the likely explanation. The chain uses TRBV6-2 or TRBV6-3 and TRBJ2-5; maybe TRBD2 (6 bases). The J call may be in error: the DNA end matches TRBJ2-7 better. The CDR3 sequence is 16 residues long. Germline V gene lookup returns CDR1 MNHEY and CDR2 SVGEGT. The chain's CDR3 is CASSLTRLGGTYEQYS. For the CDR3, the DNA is TGTGCCAGCAGTCTTACCCGACTAGGCGGGACCTACGAGCAGTACTCC.

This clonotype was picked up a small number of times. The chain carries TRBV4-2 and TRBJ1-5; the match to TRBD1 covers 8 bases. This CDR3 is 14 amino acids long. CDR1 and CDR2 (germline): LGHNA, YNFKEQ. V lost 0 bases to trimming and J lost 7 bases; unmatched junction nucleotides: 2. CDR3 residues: CASSQEDRGQPQHF. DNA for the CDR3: TGTGCCAGCAGCCAAGAAGACAGGGGACAGCCCCAGCATTTT.

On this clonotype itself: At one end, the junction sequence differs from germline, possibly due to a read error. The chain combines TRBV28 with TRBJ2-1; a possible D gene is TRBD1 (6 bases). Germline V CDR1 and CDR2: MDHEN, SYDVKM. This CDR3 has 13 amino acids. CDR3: CASQGQHRNGQFF. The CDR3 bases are TGTGCCAGCCAGGGGCAGCACAGGAATGGGCAGTTCTTC.

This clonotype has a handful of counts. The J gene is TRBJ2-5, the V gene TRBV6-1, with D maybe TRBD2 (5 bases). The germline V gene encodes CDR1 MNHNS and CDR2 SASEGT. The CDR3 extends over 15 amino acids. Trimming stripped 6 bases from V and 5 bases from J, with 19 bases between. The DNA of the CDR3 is TGTGCCAGCAGAGCGGAGCCCGGGATCTGGGAGACCCAGTACTTC. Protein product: CASRAEPGIWETQYF.

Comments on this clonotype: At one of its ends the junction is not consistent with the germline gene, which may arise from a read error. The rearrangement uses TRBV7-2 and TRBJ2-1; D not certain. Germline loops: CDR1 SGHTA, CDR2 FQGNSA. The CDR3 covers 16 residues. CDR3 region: CANSLPLFRSYNEQFF. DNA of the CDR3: TGTGCCAACAGCCTCCCCCTCTTCCGCTCCTACAATGAGCAGTTCTTC.

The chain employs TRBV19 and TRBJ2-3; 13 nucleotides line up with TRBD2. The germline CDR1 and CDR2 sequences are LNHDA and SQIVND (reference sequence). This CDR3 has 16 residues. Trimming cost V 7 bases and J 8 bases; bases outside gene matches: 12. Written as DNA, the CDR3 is TGTGCCAGTAACACGACTAGCGGGAGGTCGGGAGTTACGCAGTATTTT. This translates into CASNTTSGRSGVTQYF.

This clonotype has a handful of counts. Written as DNA, the CDR3 is TGTGCCAGCAGCTGGACTAGCGGGAGTCTCGAGACCCAGTACTTC. Translating it yields CASSWTSGSLETQYF. V usage is TRBV7-2 and J usage is TRBJ2-5; 13 bases are shared with TRBD2. Germline lookup yields CDR1 SGHTA and CDR2 FQGNSA. With V trimmed by 4 bases and J by 5 bases, 4 bases remained unmatched. CDR3 length equals 15 residues.

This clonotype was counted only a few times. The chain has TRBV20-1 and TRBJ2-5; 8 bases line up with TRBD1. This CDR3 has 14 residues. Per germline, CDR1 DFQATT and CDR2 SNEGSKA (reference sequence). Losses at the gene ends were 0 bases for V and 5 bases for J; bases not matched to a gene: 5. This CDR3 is CSAREWTGRETQYF. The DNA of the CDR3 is TGCAGTGCTAGAGAGTGGACAGGGCGTGAGACCCAGTACTTC.

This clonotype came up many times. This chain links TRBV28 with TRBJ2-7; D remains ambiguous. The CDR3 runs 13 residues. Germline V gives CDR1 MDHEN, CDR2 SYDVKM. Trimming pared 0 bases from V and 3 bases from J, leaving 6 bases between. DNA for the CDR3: TGTGCCAGCAGTTTATGGTCAGGCTACGAGCAGTACTTC. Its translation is CASSLWSGYEQYF.

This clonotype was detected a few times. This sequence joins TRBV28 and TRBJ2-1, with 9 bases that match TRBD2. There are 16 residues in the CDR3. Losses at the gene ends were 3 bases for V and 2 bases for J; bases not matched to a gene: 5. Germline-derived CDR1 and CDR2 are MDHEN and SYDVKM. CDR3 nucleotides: TGTGCCAGCAGTTTGCTGGGACTAGCAACCTACAATGAGCAGTTCTTC. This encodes CASSLLGLATYNEQFF.

CDR3 protein: CASSPGSWTGELFF. For the CDR3, the DNA is TGCGCCAGCAGCCCGGGGTCGTGGACCGGGGAGCTGTTTTTT. This chain connects TRBV5-1 to TRBJ2-2; perhaps TRBD2 as D (5 bases). Germline V gene lookup returns CDR1 SGHRS and CDR2 YFSETQ. Trimming took off 4 bases at V and 5 bases at J, with 12 bases between the two ends. This CDR3 contains 14 residues.

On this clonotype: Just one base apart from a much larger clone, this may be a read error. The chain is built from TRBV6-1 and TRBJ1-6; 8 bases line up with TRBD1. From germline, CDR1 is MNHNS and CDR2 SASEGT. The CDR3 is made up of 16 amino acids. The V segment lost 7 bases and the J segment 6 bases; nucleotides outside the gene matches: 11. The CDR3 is CASTARTGCFNSPLHF. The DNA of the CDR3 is TGTGCCAGCACCGCCCGGACAGGGTGTTTTAATTCACCCCTCCACTTT.

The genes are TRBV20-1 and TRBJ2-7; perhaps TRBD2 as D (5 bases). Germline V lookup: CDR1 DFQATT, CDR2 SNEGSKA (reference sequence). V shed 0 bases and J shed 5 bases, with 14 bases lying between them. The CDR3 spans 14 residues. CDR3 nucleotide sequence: TGCAGTGCTAGAGATCCGCTTGGAGGTAACGAGCAGTACTTC. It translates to CSARDPLGGNEQYF.

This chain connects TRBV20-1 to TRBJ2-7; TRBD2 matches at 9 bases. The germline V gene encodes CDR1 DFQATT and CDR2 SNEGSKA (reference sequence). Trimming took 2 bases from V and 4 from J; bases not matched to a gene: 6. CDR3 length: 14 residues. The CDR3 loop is CSARRREGHYEQYF. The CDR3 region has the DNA TGCAGTGCTAGAAGGCGGGAGGGCCATTACGAGCAGTACTTC.

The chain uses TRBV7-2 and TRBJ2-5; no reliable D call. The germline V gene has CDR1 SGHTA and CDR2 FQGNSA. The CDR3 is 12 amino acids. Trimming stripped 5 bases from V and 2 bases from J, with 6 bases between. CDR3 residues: CASSPAQETQYF. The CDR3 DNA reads TGTGCCAGCAGCCCGGCGCAAGAGACCCAGTACTTC.

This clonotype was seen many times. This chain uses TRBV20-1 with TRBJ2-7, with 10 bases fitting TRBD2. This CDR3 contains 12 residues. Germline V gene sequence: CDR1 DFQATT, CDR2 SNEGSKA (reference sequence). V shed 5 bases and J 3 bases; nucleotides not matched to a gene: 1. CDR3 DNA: TGCAGTGCTCGACTAGCGGGCTACGAGCAGTACTTC. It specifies CSARLAGYEQYF.

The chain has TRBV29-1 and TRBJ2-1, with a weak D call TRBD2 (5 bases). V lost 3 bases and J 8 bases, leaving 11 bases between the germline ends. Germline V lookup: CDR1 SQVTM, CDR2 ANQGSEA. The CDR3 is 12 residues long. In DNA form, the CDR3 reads TGCAGCGTTGACAACATGGACTATGAGCAGTTCTTC. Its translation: CSVDNMDYEQFF.

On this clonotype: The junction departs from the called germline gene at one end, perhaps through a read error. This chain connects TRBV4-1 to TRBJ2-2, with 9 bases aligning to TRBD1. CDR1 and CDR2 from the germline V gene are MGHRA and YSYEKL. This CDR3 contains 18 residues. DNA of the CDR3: TGCGCCAGTAGCCACCGTCCCGGGACAGGGTATAACACCGGGGAGCTGTTTTTT. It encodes CASSHRPGTGYNTGELFF.

CDR3 DNA: TGTGCCAGCAGTGAAGGCCCCAGGGGAGGGTCTGAAGCTTTCTTT. It translates to CASSEGPRGGSEAFF. V is TRBV2 and J is TRBJ1-1, with D perhaps TRBD1 (6 bases). The CDR3 covers 15 residues. The germline CDR1 and CDR2 sequences are SNHLY and FYNNEI. Trimming cost V 1 base and J 6 bases, with 15 bases left between them.

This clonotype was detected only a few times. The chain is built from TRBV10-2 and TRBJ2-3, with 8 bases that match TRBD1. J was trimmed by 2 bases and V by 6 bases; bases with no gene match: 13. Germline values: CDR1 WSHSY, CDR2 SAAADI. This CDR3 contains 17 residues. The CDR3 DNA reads TGCGCCAGCAGAGACATCTCGGACAGGGCAAACACAGATACGCAGTATTTT. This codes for CASRDISDRANTDTQYF.

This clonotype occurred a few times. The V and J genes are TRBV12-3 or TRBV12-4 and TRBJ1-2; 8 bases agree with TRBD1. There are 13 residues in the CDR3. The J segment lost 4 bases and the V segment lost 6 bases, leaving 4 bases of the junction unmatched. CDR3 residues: CASSGQGTYGYTF. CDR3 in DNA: TGTGCCAGCAGCGGACAGGGCACCTATGGCTACACCTTC.

As DNA, the CDR3 is TGTGCCAGCAGTTTCTTTAGCGTTGACCCTCACCAAGAGACCCAGTACTTC. It encodes CASSFFSVDPHQETQYF. The chain joins TRBV27 to TRBJ2-5, with D tentatively TRBD2 (5 bases). V shed 3 bases and J shed 0 bases, with 17 bases lying between them. CDR1 MNHEY and CDR2 SMNVEV come from the germline V gene (reference sequence). The CDR3 extends over 17 amino acids.

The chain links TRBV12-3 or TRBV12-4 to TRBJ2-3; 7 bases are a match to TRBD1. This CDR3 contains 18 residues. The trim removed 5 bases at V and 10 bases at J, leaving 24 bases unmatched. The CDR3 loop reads CASSPPAGQAQAPFPQYF. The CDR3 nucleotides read TGTGCCAGCAGTCCCCCAGCCGGACAGGCCCAGGCCCCTTTTCCGCAGTATTTT.